The sequence of this TCR beta chain was determined in a study of early T cells in non-severe SARS-CoV-2 infection. The CDR3 has 13 residues. Trimming cost V 9 bases and J 0 bases; bases outside gene matches: 2. Germline V gene lookup returns CDR1 SNHLY and CDR2 FYNNEI. TCRdb reanalysed the 5' RACE reads using MiXCR and keeps one entry per CDR3 protein. The table lists tens of thousands of distinct CDR3 sequences, 12% of them singletons. This TCR was sampled from an adult who was a healthcare worker with PCR-confirmed SARS-CoV-2 infection or an uninfected control (not recorded which). This chain joins TRBV2 and TRBJ2-3; 8 positions match TRBD1. The sample comprised whole blood. The CDR3 DNA follows: TGTGCCAGTGGACAGGGAAGCACAGATACGCAGTATTTT. Protein product: CASGQGSTDTQYF.